A single sample gave rise to the 32 T cell receptor beta chains below, sequenced in a study of response to subunit inactivated influenza vaccine. MiXCR, applied by TCRdb to the RT-PCR reads, yields one record per CDR3 protein. Of some 800,000 distinct CDR3 sequences listed, about 20% are singletons. The sequenced sample was PBMCs from blood, obtained roughly 5 days after vaccination. These TCRs come from a man aged 50 to 60 who received an inactivated influenza vaccine.

This clonotype has more than one count but fewer than ten. The chain joins TRBV7-9 to TRBJ2-5; D gene uncertain. The CDR3 spans 12 residues. V was cut by 6 bases and J by 3 bases, with 8 bases left in between. The germline V gene encodes CDR1 SEHNR and CDR2 FQNEAQ (reference sequence). The CDR3 is CASRGEEETQYF. CDR3 bases: TGTGCCAGCAGGGGCGAAGAAGAGACCCAGTACTTC.

In its sample, this clonotype was seen a few times. The V and J genes are TRBV4-3 and TRBJ1-2; possibly TRBD1 for D (5 bases). Germline loops: CDR1 LGHNA, CDR2 YSLEER. V was trimmed by 4 bases and J by 4 bases, leaving 16 bases between them. This CDR3 region has 15 residues. CDR3 sequence: CASSPSNSGFYGYTF. The CDR3 region has the DNA TGCGCCAGCAGCCCCTCAAATTCAGGGTTCTATGGCTACACCTTC.

This clonotype was observed many times. J is TRBJ2-5 and V is TRBV12-3 or TRBV12-4, with 12 bases fitting TRBD2. Losses at the gene ends were 6 bases for V and 4 bases for J; bases not matched to a gene: 3. This CDR3 contains 14 residues. The CDR3 DNA reads as TGTGCCAGCAGCGGACTAGCGGGGACAGAGACCCAGTACTTC. Translation: CASSGLAGTETQYF.

This chain joins TRBV5-1 and TRBJ2-1; TRBD1 might be the D (5 bases). Trimming cost V 5 bases and J 5 bases, with 8 bases left between them. The CDR3 spans 12 residues. CDR1 is SGHRS and CDR2 is YFSETQ in the germline V gene. The DNA for the CDR3 is TGCGCCAGCAGGGGGCGTAACAATGAGCAGTTCTTC. It yields the protein CASRGRNNEQFF.

This clonotype was recorded a few times. The V call is TRBV5-1, the J call TRBJ1-2, with D perhaps TRBD1 (5 bases). V was shortened by 0 bases and J by 3 bases, with 9 bases between the two germline ends. There are 14 residues in the CDR3. The germline gives CDR1 SGHRS, CDR2 YFSETQ. CDR3 nucleotides: TGCGCCAGCAGCTTGGAGTTCAGGGACTATGGCTACACCTTC. Its protein product is CASSLEFRDYGYTF.

In this sample, this clonotype turned up many times. The V gene is TRBV5-6, the J gene TRBJ2-7; D ambiguous. Germline CDR1 is SGHDT and CDR2 is YYEEEE. This CDR3 has 13 residues. V lost 4 bases and J lost 9, with 17 bases in between. As DNA, the CDR3 is TGTGCCAGCAGCACCGGTCCCGGATTCCCGCAGTACTTC. Its protein product is CASSTGPGFPQYF.

The gene calls are TRBV25-1 and TRBJ2-3, with TRBD2 matching 11 bases. Germline-derived CDR1 and CDR2 are MGHDK and SYGVNS. V trimming: 3 bases; J trimming: 5 bases; junction bases outside the gene matches: 16. CDR3 length equals 19 residues. In nucleotides, the CDR3 is TGTGCCAGCAGTGAGGGATTGGTTCCGGGACTAGCGGTTCGAGATACGCAGTATTTT. Amino acid sequence: CASSEGLVPGLAVRDTQYF.

V and J are TRBV20-1 and TRBJ1-2, with D tentatively TRBD1 (6 bases). Deletions cut 8 bases from V and 4 bases from J, with 11 bases between. CDR1 is DFQATT, CDR2 SNEGSKA, per germline (reference sequence). The CDR3 totals 11 residues. The CDR3, as DNA: TGCAGTCAGACAGGTTCCTATGGCTACACCTTC. Its translation: CSQTGSYGYTF.

Many counts were recorded for this clonotype. V gene TRBV29-1 combines with J gene TRBJ1-1, with D uncertain. The V gene's germline CDR1 is SQVTM and CDR2 ANQGSEA. V was trimmed by 6 bases and J by 1 base, leaving 6 bases between them. CDR3 length: 11 residues. The CDR3 loop is CSVSWNTEAFF. For the CDR3, the DNA is TGCAGCGTCTCCTGGAACACTGAAGCTTTCTTT.

The chain uses TRBV7-2 and TRBJ2-7; tentatively, D is TRBD2 (6 bases). V dropped 5 bases and J dropped 4 bases, with 18 bases sitting between them. Germline V gene data show CDR1 as SGHTA and CDR2 as FQGNSA. The CDR3 has 15 amino acids. The CDR3 here is CASSPGSGVGYEQYF. The CDR3 nucleotides are TGTGCCAGCAGCCCTGGTTCGGGAGTTGGATACGAGCAGTACTTC.

The chain is built from TRBV18 and TRBJ1-1; a weak D match, TRBD1 (6 bases). The germline V gene encodes CDR1 KGHSH and CDR2 LQKENI. V was pared by 3 bases and J by 1 base, with 12 bases between. The CDR3 contains 15 residues. For the CDR3, the DNA is TGTGCCAGCTCACCTAGGACAGCGGGGAACACTGAAGCTTTCTTT. Translated, it gives CASSPRTAGNTEAFF.

This clonotype showed up just a few times. The rearrangement joins TRBV5-1 to TRBJ2-7; D perhaps matches TRBD2 (7 bases). CDR3 length equals 16 residues. Germline loops: CDR1 SGHRS, CDR2 YFSETQ. V dropped 1 base and J dropped 5 bases, with 19 bases sitting between them. The CDR3 DNA reads TGCGCCAGCAGCTTGTATTTGGCGGGAGAGGGGGACGAGCAGTACTTC. This sequence encodes CASSLYLAGEGDEQYF. Full variable domain (outside the CDR3, taken from reference TRBV5-1 and TRBJ2-7): KAGVTQTPRYLIKTRGQQVTLSCSPISGHRSVSWYQQTPGQGLQFLFEYFSETQRNKGNFPGRFSGRQFSNSRSEMNVSTLELGDSALYLCASSLYLAGEGDEQYFGPGTRLTVT.

This clonotype has just a few counts. The V call is TRBV20-1, the J call TRBJ1-3; a weak D match, TRBD1 (6 bases). CDR1 and CDR2 (germline): DFQATT, SNEGSKA (reference sequence). Trimming removed 5 bases at V and 2 bases at J, with 10 bases between. The CDR3 sequence is 13 residues long. CDR3 nucleotides: TGCAGTGCTTCCCGGGACACTGGAAACACCATATATTTT. It is translated as CSASRDTGNTIYF.

This clonotype was counted a few times. An end of the junction differs from the germline gene, which may be a read error. The rearrangement uses TRBV7-9 and TRBJ2-1, with D perhaps matching TRBD2 (6 bases). CDR1 SEHNR and CDR2 FQNEAQ come from the germline V gene (reference sequence). The CDR3 sequence is 16 residues long. CDR3 region: CASSFGATSSDNEQFF. For the CDR3, the DNA is TGTGCCAGCAGCTTCGGTGCCACTAGCTCCGACAATGAGCAGTTCTTC.

This clonotype came up a few times. This chain connects TRBV6-6 to TRBJ2-7, with 8 positions matching TRBD2. The CDR3 loop spans 13 amino acids. V lost 8 bases to trimming and J lost 5 bases; unmatched junction nucleotides: 8. Germline V gene sequence: CDR1 MNHNY, CDR2 SVGAGI (reference sequence). The CDR3 DNA reads TGTGCCAGCGTTCGCCGGGAGGGCCACGAGCAGTACTTC. Protein product: CASVRREGHEQYF.

This clonotype was detected ten times or more. This rearrangement joins TRBV6-6 to TRBJ2-1; no firm D call. There are 12 residues in the CDR3. Germline lookup yields CDR1 MNHNY and CDR2 SVGAGI (reference sequence). V was clipped by 3 bases and J by 5 bases, with 5 bases between them. The CDR3 coding sequence is TGTGCCAGCAGTTATTCGAACAATGAGCAGTTCTTC. Translated: CASSYSNNEQFF.

The chain recombines TRBV5-1 with TRBJ2-2, with a tentative D call TRBD2 (5 bases). The germline V and J ends were trimmed by 3 bases and 1 base, with 13 bases remaining between them. The CDR3 runs 16 residues. In germline, CDR1 is SGHRS, CDR2 YFSETQ. CDR3 coding DNA: TGCGCCAGCAGCTCCCTGGTAGCGAGGAACACCGGGGAGCTGTTTTTT. It yields the protein CASSSLVARNTGELFF.

J is TRBJ2-1 and V is TRBV24-1, with TRBD1 matching over 10 bases. Germline trimming cut 4 bases from V and 9 bases from J; bases unmatched to any gene: 11. The CDR3 covers 16 residues. Germline CDR1 reads KGHDR; CDR2 reads SFDVKD. The CDR3, as DNA: TGTGCCACCAGTGAGGCGGGACAGGGGAAGAACGGTGAGCAGTTCTTC. Its translation: CATSEAGQGKNGEQFF.

This clonotype was seen only a few times. The CDR3 protein is CASSATIGETQYF. The DNA for the CDR3 is TGCGCCAGCAGCGCCACTATCGGGGAGACCCAGTACTTC. The genes are TRBV5-1 and TRBJ2-5; D is uncertain. Germline CDR1 is SGHRS and CDR2 is YFSETQ. The CDR3 runs 13 residues. Trimming shortened V by 4 bases and J by 5 bases, and 12 bases separated the two germline ends.

The rearrangement links TRBV5-6 to TRBJ2-5; 7 bases align to TRBD1. V was clipped by 5 bases and J by 5 bases; unmatched bases: 12. The germline gives CDR1 SGHDT, CDR2 YYEEEE. CDR3 length: 15 residues. The CDR3 loop reads CASRIRGSIWETQYF. The CDR3 DNA follows: TGTGCCAGCAGAATCAGGGGGAGTATCTGGGAGACCCAGTACTTC.

A few counts support this clonotype. J is TRBJ2-1 and V is TRBV5-1; the D is unclear. The CDR3 has 15 amino acids. Trimming took 0 bases from V and 6 from J, leaving 13 bases between them. Germline lookup yields CDR1 SGHRS and CDR2 YFSETQ. In DNA, the CDR3 is TGCGCCAGCAGCTTGGAGTCGCCCCAACTCAATGAGCAGTTCTTC. Translated, it gives CASSLESPQLNEQFF.

This clonotype was picked up many times. The chain links TRBV14 to TRBJ2-3; no definite D call. In germline, CDR1 is SGHDN, CDR2 FVKESK. Trimming cost V 1 base and J 7 bases, with 3 bases left between them. The CDR3 sequence is 11 residues long. The CDR3 DNA reads TGTGCCAGCAGCCAAGTTTATACGCAGTATTTT. Protein product: CASSQVYTQYF. The full variable domain, completed using reference TRBV14 and TRBJ2-3, is EAGVTQFPSHSVIEKGQTVTLRCDPISGHDNLYWYRRVMGKEIKFLLHFVKESKQDESGMPNNRFLAERTGGTYSTLKVQPAELEDSGVYFCASSQVYTQYFGPGTRLTVL.

The gene calls are TRBV6-2 or TRBV6-3 and TRBJ2-1, with TRBD2 identical over 10 bases. The junction had 7 bases not matched to a gene; V was cut back by 1 base and J by 1 base. The germline gives CDR1 MNHEY, CDR2 SVGEGT. This CDR3 has 18 residues. The CDR3 sequence: CASSYYPSGSTSYNEQFF. Written as DNA, the CDR3 is TGTGCCAGCAGTTACTATCCTAGCGGGAGCACATCCTACAATGAGCAGTTCTTC.

The V call is TRBV25-1, the J call TRBJ2-7, with a tentative D call TRBD1 (6 bases). The CDR3 consists of 14 residues. Trimming removed 6 bases from V and 5 bases from J, with 17 bases in between. Germline CDR1 is MGHDK and CDR2 is SYGVNS. This CDR3 reads CASSLKGEGNEQYF. DNA for the CDR3: TGTGCCAGCAGCCTAAAGGGGGAAGGGAACGAGCAGTACTTC.

The rearrangement joins TRBV28 to TRBJ1-6; D not certain. V lost 2 bases to trimming and J lost 9 bases, with 11 bases between them. The CDR3 is 14 residues long. Per germline, CDR1 MDHEN and CDR2 SYDVKM. The CDR3 spells CASSLPQRVSPLHF. CDR3 nucleotides: TGTGCCAGCAGTTTACCCCAGAGAGTTTCACCCCTCCACTTT.

This clonotype was detected ten times or more. The J gene is TRBJ2-1, the V gene TRBV15; unclear D gene. V was clipped by 5 bases and J by 7 bases, with 9 bases between them. CDR3 size: 12 residues. Germline CDR1 reads LNHNV; CDR2 reads YYDKDF (reference sequence). The CDR3 nucleotides are TGTGCCACCAGCCCTCCCGGGAATGAGCAGTTCTTC. The encoded protein is CATSPPGNEQFF.

The V and J genes are TRBV6-1 and TRBJ1-1, with TRBD1 matching over 11 bases. J was trimmed by 0 bases and V by 6 bases; bases with no gene match: 3. Germline lookup yields CDR1 MNHNS and CDR2 SASEGT. This CDR3 comprises 15 residues. DNA for the CDR3: TGTGCCAGCAGCCGGGACAGGGGGTTGAACACTGAAGCTTTCTTT. This codes for CASSRDRGLNTEAFF.

The chain couples TRBV7-2 to TRBJ1-2, with D possibly TRBD1 on 6 matching bases. Germline V gene lookup returns CDR1 SGHTA and CDR2 FQGNSA. The CDR3 length is 16 residues. The ends were cut back, 5 bases at V and 1 base at J, with 17 bases in the middle. The DNA for the CDR3 is TGTGCCAGCAGCGCATCTTCAGGGGTTGGTAACTATGGCTACACCTTC. Protein sequence: CASSASSGVGNYGYTF.

This clonotype was detected a few times. This sequence joins TRBV6-2 or TRBV6-3 and TRBJ2-1; D is possibly TRBD1 or TRBD2 (5 bases each). V was shortened by 5 bases and J by 9 bases, with 20 bases between the two germline ends. CDR1 is MNHEY and CDR2 is SVGEGT in the germline V gene. There are 15 residues in the CDR3. CDR3 loop: CASSPTGTVKREQFF. In DNA, the CDR3 is TGTGCCAGCAGTCCAACCGGGACGGTAAAACGTGAGCAGTTCTTC.

The rearrangement uses TRBV10-3 and TRBJ1-4; 9 nucleotides match TRBD1. J was trimmed by 5 bases and V by 4 bases; bases with no gene match: 8. The CDR3 has 16 amino acids. CDR1 is ENHRY, CDR2 SYGVKD, per germline. The CDR3 bases are TGTGCCATCAGTGGCGGGACAGGGATTGCGAATGAAAAACTGTTTTTT. Translated, it gives CAISGGTGIANEKLFF.

This clonotype was seen more than once but under ten times. CDR3 residues: CASTETLGLQETQYF. The CDR3 DNA is TGTGCCAGCACTGAAACCCTGGGGCTACAAGAGACCCAGTACTTC. The rearrangement joins TRBV28 to TRBJ2-5, with D tentatively TRBD1 (5 bases). This CDR3 has 15 amino acids. CDR1 is MDHEN and CDR2 is SYDVKM in the germline V gene. Trimming took 7 bases from V and 2 from J, leaving 17 bases between them.

The sample holds a few counts of this clonotype. This rearrangement joins TRBV20-1 to TRBJ2-1; 14 bases line up with TRBD2. In germline, CDR1 is DFQATT, CDR2 SNEGSKA (reference sequence). This CDR3 region has 14 residues. The trim removed 6 bases at V and 9 bases at J, leaving 7 bases unmatched. The CDR3 nucleotides are TGCAGTGCCCTGGGACTAGCGGGAGCGGTTGAGCAGTTCTTC. Translation gives CSALGLAGAVEQFF.